Listed below are T cell receptor beta chains from one sample, sequenced in a study of blood T cell repertoires in COVID-19. The protocol was immunoSEQ multiplex PCR, while the TCRdb copy is restricted to in-frame clones and leaves out a portion. Here the sample spans some 150,000 clones, 75% to 85% being singletons. Material for sequencing was peripheral blood. All receptors derive from a man between 60 and 75 years old with acute or convalescent COVID-19. The CDR3 runs from the conserved cysteine through the conserved F or W. The D gene is left open where the match is weak. For some rows the clone size is stated as once, few or many, or as a class when expanded; others skip it.

clone size,V gene,J gene,D gene,CDR3 DNA,CDR3 protein
.,TRBV29-1,TRBJ1-1,.,TGCAGCGCAGCGCAGATGAACACTGAAGCTTTCTTT,CSAAQMNTEAFF
.,TRBV6-5,TRBJ2-2,.,TGTGCCAGCAGTTACTCGCCTCCAGGGGTGGCCGGGGAGCTGTTTTTT,CASSYSPPGVAGELFF
.,TRBV13,TRBJ2-3,TRBD2,TGTGCCAGCAGCCGGGGGGGCGGGAGCACAGATACGCAGTATTTT,CASSRGGGSTDTQYF
.,TRBV28,TRBJ1-2,TRBD1,TGTGCCAGCAGCCCCGGGGCAGGGGGCTACTATGGCTACACCTTC,CASSPGAGGYYGYTF
.,TRBV6-6,TRBJ2-7,TRBD1,TGTGCCAGCAGTGGGGACAGGGAGCAGTACTTC,CASSGDREQYF
.,TRBV19,TRBJ1-6,.,TGTGCCAGTAGTATGGCAGGCCTTTCACCCCTCCACTTT,CASSMAGLSPLHF
few,TRBV15,TRBJ2-7,TRBD1,TGTGCCACCAGCAGGACAGGGAACGAGCAGTACTTC,CATSRTGNEQYF
.,TRBV6-2/TRBV6-3,TRBJ2-4,TRBD2,TGTGCCAGCAGTTACTCGAGGGGGATAGCGGGAGCGTTGGGGGCCAAAAACATTCAGTACTTC,CASSYSRGIAGALGAKNIQYF
few,TRBV20-1,TRBJ1-1,.,TGCAGTGCTAGCTACAGAGAAGCTTTCTTT,CSASYREAFF
few,TRBV4-3,TRBJ1-5,TRBD1,TGCGCCAGCAGCCAAGAAAGGACAGGGGATCAGCCCCAGCATTTT,CASSQERTGDQPQHF
once,TRBV5-4,TRBJ2-5,TRBD2,TGTGCCAGCGCTCTGGCGACTAGCCGGGAGACCCAGTACTTC,CASALATSRETQYF
.,TRBV11-2,TRBJ2-7,.,TGTGCCAGCAGCTTAGAGGCTAGTTACTACGAGCAGTACTTC,CASSLEASYYEQYF
.,TRBV6-5,TRBJ2-6,.,TGTGCCAGCAGTTTGTGGACAACCTCTGGGGCCAACGTCCTGACTTTC,CASSLWTTSGANVLTF
.,TRBV6-5,TRBJ2-7,.,TGTGCCAGCAGTTACTCTCCTCCGGGCTCCTACGAGCAGTACTTC,CASSYSPPGSYEQYF
.,TRBV19,TRBJ1-2,TRBD1,TGTGCCAGTAATTCCCTAACGGGACAGACTAACTATGGCTACACCTTC,CASNSLTGQTNYGYTF
.,TRBV12-3/TRBV12-4,TRBJ1-5,.,TGTGCCAGCAGTTTTGGACAGAATCAGCCCCAGCATTTT,CASSFGQNQPQHF
.,TRBV7-3,TRBJ1-3,.,TGTGCCAGCAGCTCCGGGACTGGAAACACCATATATTTT,CASSSGTGNTIYF
.,TRBV3-1/TRBV3-2,TRBJ1-1,.,TGTGCCAGCAGCCAGGGGGCGTACACTGAAGCTTTCTTT,CASSQGAYTEAFF
.,TRBV3-1/TRBV3-2,TRBJ2-7,TRBD2,TGTGCCAGCAGCCAAGGGGCTAGCGGGACCAGCGAGCAGTACTTC,CASSQGASGTSEQYF
.,TRBV27,TRBJ1-5,TRBD1,TGTGCCAGCAGTTTGTCCGGGACAGGGGGTAATCAGCCCCAGCATTTT,CASSLSGTGGNQPQHF
few,TRBV19,TRBJ1-3,TRBD1,TGTGCCAGTGGGGGTCAGAGGGGGCCTGGAAACACCATATATTTT,CASGGQRGPGNTIYF
few,TRBV18,TRBJ2-7,.,TGTGCCAGCTCACCAAACAGGGCGTCCACCTACGAGCAGTACTTC,CASSPNRASTYEQYF
.,TRBV3-1/TRBV3-2,TRBJ1-2,.,TGTGCCAGCAGCCAGTACAGTTCGGGGGGGAACTATGGCTACACCTTC,CASSQYSSGGNYGYTF
once,TRBV7-8,TRBJ2-1,TRBD2,TGTGCCAGCTCGGGACTAGACTCCTACAATGAGCAGTTCTTC,CASSGLDSYNEQFF
.,TRBV6-1,TRBJ1-5,.,TGTGCCAGCAGTGAAGCGGGGACCCGGGGGCAGCCCCAGCATTTT,CASSEAGTRGQPQHF
.,TRBV6-2/TRBV6-3,TRBJ1-1,TRBD1,TGTGCCAGCAGTCCCCGCCTCGGGACAGGGTACACTGAAGCTTTCTTT,CASSPRLGTGYTEAFF
.,TRBV5-1,TRBJ1-6,TRBD1,TGCGCCAGCCACAGGGGTACCGAATATAATTCACCCCTCCACTTT,CASHRGTEYNSPLHF
.,TRBV5-1,TRBJ1-3,.,TGCGCCAGCAGCTTGATGGGCAGCTCTGGAAACACCATATATTTT,CASSLMGSSGNTIYF
.,TRBV6-5,TRBJ2-3,.,TGTGCCAGCAGTTCTCGGAGGGATACGCAGTATTTT,CASSSRRDTQYF
.,TRBV6-2/TRBV6-3,TRBJ2-3,TRBD2,TGTGCCAGCAGTCATTACTTGACTAGCGGGAGGGCAGATACGCAGTATTTT,CASSHYLTSGRADTQYF
.,TRBV9,TRBJ1-1,TRBD1,TGTGCCAGCAGCGCTCCGGACAGGCTCCCTATGAACACTGAAGCTTTCTTT,CASSAPDRLPMNTEAFF
once,TRBV9,TRBJ2-7,.,TGTGCCAGCAGCGGTGGAGCGGCTAATTCCTACGAGCAGTACTTC,CASSGGAANSYEQYF
.,TRBV5-4,TRBJ2-5,.,TGTGCCAGCAGCTTGGGCCTAGGTCAAGAGACCCAGTACTTC,CASSLGLGQETQYF
.,TRBV23-1,TRBJ1-2,TRBD1,TGCGCCAGCAGTCAATCAGGGGAGACAGGGGGCGCGGGCACCTTC,CASSQSGETGGAGTF
.,TRBV28,TRBJ2-5,TRBD1,TGTGCCAGCAGTCTTAACAGGGGGCCCTCCCAAGAGACCCAGTACTTC,CASSLNRGPSQETQYF
.,TRBV6-2/TRBV6-3,TRBJ2-2,.,TGTGCCAGCAGTTACTCGATTTTAGGGAGTGGCACCGGGGAGCTGTTTTTT,CASSYSILGSGTGELFF
once,TRBV7-2,TRBJ2-4,.,TGTGCCAGCAGCTTAGAAATAGCGGTAGCCAAAAACATTCAGTACTTC,CASSLEIAVAKNIQYF
.,TRBV3-1/TRBV3-2,TRBJ1-2,.,TGTGCCAGCAGCCCAACAGGGAACTATGGCTACACCTTC,CASSPTGNYGYTF
.,TRBV4-3,TRBJ1-4,TRBD1,TGCGCCAGCAGCCAAGAGGCAGGGGGTAAGGGTGAAAAACTGTTTTTT,CASSQEAGGKGEKLFF
.,TRBV3-1/TRBV3-2,TRBJ1-2,.,TGTGCCAGCAGCGATACAGGGACCGGCTACACCTTC,CASSDTGTGYTF
.,TRBV18,TRBJ2-2,.,TGTGCCAGCTCACCACCGACACAGTCGAACACCGGGGAGCTGTTTTTT,CASSPPTQSNTGELFF
.,TRBV6-5,TRBJ1-2,TRBD1,TGTGCCAGCAGTTACTCCAGGACAGGGGGCGGCTATGGCTACACCTTC,CASSYSRTGGGYGYTF
.,TRBV9,TRBJ1-2,TRBD1,TGTGCCAGCAGCCCCCGGACAGGGGATGGCTACACCTTC,CASSPRTGDGYTF
few,TRBV3-1/TRBV3-2,TRBJ2-7,.,TGTGCCAGCCGGGCCGCAGGGTCCTACGAGCAGTACTTC,CASRAAGSYEQYF
.,TRBV5-4,TRBJ1-4,.,TGTGCCAGCAGCTTTAGCGGGGTAGCTAATGAAAAACTGTTTTTT,CASSFSGVANEKLFF
.,TRBV3-1/TRBV3-2,TRBJ2-2,.,TGTGCCCGCAGCCTGGGGGGGGCTAGAACCGGGGAGCTGTTTTTT,CARSLGGARTGELFF
.,TRBV2,TRBJ1-4,TRBD1,TGTGCCAGCAGGAGGGACAGGGTGGAAGAAAAACTGTTTTTT,CASRRDRVEEKLFF
.,TRBV5-1,TRBJ1-2,TRBD1,TGCGCCAGCAGCAGAACCGGGACAGTGGAGTATGGCTACACCTTC,CASSRTGTVEYGYTF
few,TRBV4-1,TRBJ1-6,.,TGCGCCAGCAGCCAAGAAGCGATCCCCAGTAACAATTCACCCCTCCACTTT,CASSQEAIPSNNSPLHF
.,TRBV7-6,TRBJ1-4,TRBD1,TGTGCCAGCAGCTTAGCGAACAGGGGGCAGGGTGAAAAACTGTTTTTT,CASSLANRGQGEKLFF
.,TRBV3-1/TRBV3-2,TRBJ1-1,.,TGTGCCAGCAGCCGAGCGGACACTGAAGCTTTCTTT,CASSRADTEAFF
.,TRBV10-3,TRBJ2-3,TRBD2,TGTGCCATCAGTGGCTTAGCGGGCCCCACAGATACGCAGTATTTT,CAISGLAGPTDTQYF
.,TRBV9,TRBJ2-3,TRBD1,TGTGCCAGCAGCTACAGCTTCGACAGGGGGCCTAGCGATACGCAGTATTTT,CASSYSFDRGPSDTQYF
once,TRBV28,TRBJ1-1,.,TGTGCCAGCAGTCTACCCGGGGGGGGCACTGAAGCTTTCTTT,CASSLPGGGTEAFF
.,TRBV19,TRBJ1-5,TRBD1,TGTGCCAGTAGTATAAAGAGGGGGCCTCAGCCCCAGCATTTT,CASSIKRGPQPQHF